The following is a T cell receptor beta chain sequence with its context. Its antigen is not identified. The data stem from a study of PD-L1 blockade in urothelial cancer. Study-wide findings and caveats: In blood at 3 weeks, tumor-associated clones expanded more among patients with durable benefit. Improved survival was predicted by pretreatment blood TCR clonality below the median.

From germline, CDR1 is LNHDA and CDR2 SQIVND (reference sequence). V dropped 5 bases and J dropped 1; count of bases not matched to a gene: 8. The CDR3 has 16 amino acids. Profiled with immunoSEQ multiplex PCR; TCRdb holds only in-frame clones, not every one. The sample lists tens of thousands of clones; roughly four fifths were seen once. Regarding time point: pretreatment peripheral blood. The V and J genes are TRBV19 and TRBJ1-5; the match to TRBD1 covers 7 bases. The specimen was PBMCs, collected around atezolizumab (anti-PD-L1) treatment. The TCR sequence derives from a man aged 55 to 70 with urothelial cancer. CDR3: CASSPQQGTSNQPQHF. As DNA, the CDR3 is TGTGCCAGTAGTCCTCAACAGGGGACGAGCAATCAGCCCCAGCATTTT. The variable domain in full, with the rest retrieved from reference TRBV19 and TRBJ1-5, is DGGITQSPKYLFRKEGQNVTLSCEQNLNHDAMYWYRQDPGQGLRLIYYSQIVNDFQKGDIAEGYSVSREKKESFPLTVTSAQKNPTAFYLCASSPQQGTSNQPQHFGDGTRLSIL.